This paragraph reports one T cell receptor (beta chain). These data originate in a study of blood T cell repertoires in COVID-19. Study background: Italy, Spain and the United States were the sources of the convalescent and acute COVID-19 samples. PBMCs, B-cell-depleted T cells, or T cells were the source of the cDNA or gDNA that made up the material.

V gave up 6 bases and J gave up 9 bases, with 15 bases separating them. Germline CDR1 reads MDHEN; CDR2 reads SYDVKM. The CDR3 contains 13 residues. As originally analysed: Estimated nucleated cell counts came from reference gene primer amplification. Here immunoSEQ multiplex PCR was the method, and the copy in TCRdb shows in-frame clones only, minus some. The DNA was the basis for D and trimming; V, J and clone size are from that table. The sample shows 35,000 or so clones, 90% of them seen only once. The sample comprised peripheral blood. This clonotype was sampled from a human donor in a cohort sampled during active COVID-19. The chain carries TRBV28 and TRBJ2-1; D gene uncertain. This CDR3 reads CASSPPPLGEQFF. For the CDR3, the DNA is TGTGCCAGCAGCCCGCCACCCCTAGGTGAGCAGTTCTTC. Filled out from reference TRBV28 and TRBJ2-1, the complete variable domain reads DVKVTQSSRYLVKRTGEKVFLECVQDMDHENMFWYRQDPGLGLRLIYFSYDVKMKEKGDIPEGYSVSREKKERFSLILESASTNQTSMYLCASSPPPLGEQFFGPGTRLTVL.